These 27 T cell receptor beta chains came from one sample sequenced in a study of blood T cell repertoires in COVID-19. The data were produced by immunoSEQ multiplex PCR, yet TCRdb's version contains in-frame clones alone and is incomplete. The sample yields approximately 200,000 clones, about 86% seen once. The sample taken for sequencing was PBMCs or T cells enriched from blood (not recorded which). These receptor sequences come from a man aged 35-49 years who had recovered from COVID-19.

The chain has TRBV5-6 and TRBJ1-4; D is perhaps TRBD1 (5 bases). The germline V gene encodes CDR1 SGHDT and CDR2 YYEEEE. Trimming cost V 4 bases and J 5 bases, with 9 bases left between them. CDR3 length: 13 residues. The CDR3 sequence: CASSRGGNEKLFF. Written as DNA, the CDR3 is TGTGCCAGCAGCCGGGGGGGAAATGAAAAACTGTTTTTT.

The chain has TRBV9 and TRBJ1-5, with D possibly matching TRBD1 (5 bases). V was clipped by 5 bases and J by 7 bases, with 13 bases between them. The CDR3 is 13 amino acids. Germline loops: CDR1 SGDLS, CDR2 YYNGEE. The CDR3 loop is CASSLRGDQPQHF. In DNA, the CDR3 is TGTGCCAGCAGTCTCCGGGGGGACCAGCCCCAGCATTTT.

This rearrangement joins TRBV6-5 to TRBJ2-1, with D possibly being TRBD1 (5 bases). The CDR3 is 15 residues long. Trimming shortened V by 6 bases and J by 0 bases, and 12 bases separated the two germline ends. From germline, CDR1 is MNHEY and CDR2 SVGAGI. The CDR3 here is CASSTTESSYNEQFF. The DNA of the CDR3 is TGTGCCAGCAGCACGACAGAGAGCTCCTACAATGAGCAGTTCTTC.

The rearrangement links TRBV11-2 to TRBJ2-2; TRBD1 is a possible D gene (6 bases). There are 15 residues in the CDR3. The V end was cut by 4 bases, the J end by 2 bases, with 11 bases between. Germline V gives CDR1 SGHAT, CDR2 FQNNGV. Here the CDR3 DNA reads TGTGCCAGCAGCTCTCGGGACACTAACACCGGGGAGCTGTTTTTT. Translating gives CASSSRDTNTGELFF.

The CDR3 is CASSQHRLLLSDYGYTF. CDR3 sequence (DNA): TGCGCCAGCAGCCAACACAGGTTGTTACTCAGTGACTATGGCTACACCTTC. This chain links TRBV4-1 with TRBJ1-2; D may be TRBD1 (5 bases). CDR1 and CDR2 (germline): MGHRA, YSYEKL. CDR3 length: 17 amino acids. With 2 bases removed from V and 3 bases from J, the gap between germline ends came to 19 bases.

This rearrangement joins TRBV28 to TRBJ1-3; D is possibly TRBD1 (6 bases). CDR1 and CDR2 (germline): MDHEN, SYDVKM. Between the trimmed V and J ends, which lost 5 bases and 0 bases, there was a span of 17 bases. The CDR3 has 17 residues. The CDR3 spells CASSLPGTSSSGNTIYF. The CDR3 nucleotides read TGTGCCAGCAGTCTACCCGGGACATCGAGCTCTGGAAACACCATATATTTT.

The V call is TRBV19, the J call TRBJ2-3; the match to TRBD2 covers 11 bases. V shed 5 bases and J 1 base; nucleotides not matched to a gene: 11. Germline loops: CDR1 LNHDA, CDR2 SQIVND (reference sequence). The CDR3 covers 18 residues. CDR3 sequence: CASSSRPLLAGGTDTQYF. CDR3 nucleotide sequence: TGTGCCAGTAGTTCACGACCTCTACTAGCGGGGGGCACAGATACGCAGTATTTT.

This clone came up many times. This sequence joins TRBV7-9 and TRBJ1-2; D is unresolved. Trimming left V 1 base short and J 0 bases short, with 6 bases between. Looked up from germline, CDR1 is SEHNR and CDR2 is FQNEAQ (reference sequence). The CDR3 length is 14 residues. DNA for the CDR3: TGTGCCAGCAGCTTAGTTGAGCCTAACTATGGCTACACCTTC. This codes for CASSLVEPNYGYTF.

The V gene is TRBV30, the J gene TRBJ1-3; the D is unclear. The germline V and J ends were trimmed by 3 bases and 0 bases, with 6 bases remaining between them. Per germline, CDR1 GTSNPN and CDR2 SVGIG (reference sequence). CDR3 size: 13 residues. CDR3 in DNA: TGTGCCTGGAGCCTCTACTCTGGAAACACCATATATTTT. Residues: CAWSLYSGNTIYF.

The rearrangement uses TRBV7-2 and TRBJ1-6; no clear D. CDR1 is SGHTA, CDR2 FQGNSA, per germline. The CDR3 runs 17 residues. V was trimmed by 1 base and J by 0 bases, leaving 10 bases between them. The CDR3 DNA reads as TGTGCCAGCAGCTTAGTTGCTGGTAGCTCCTATAATTCACCCCTCCACTTT. It is translated as CASSLVAGSSYNSPLHF.

In this sample, this clone turned up a few times. V usage is TRBV19 and J usage is TRBJ1-2, with a tentative D call TRBD1 (5 bases). CDR1 is LNHDA and CDR2 is SQIVND in the germline V gene (reference sequence). Trimming removed 5 bases at V and 6 bases at J, with 19 bases between. The CDR3 has 15 residues. CDR3 sequence: CASSLFGRATNGYTF. CDR3 DNA sequence: TGTGCCAGTAGTTTGTTTGGCAGGGCGACCAATGGCTACACCTTC.

The gene calls are TRBV5-1 and TRBJ2-3, with D uncertain. V gave up 4 bases and J gave up 2 bases, with 14 bases separating them. This CDR3 comprises 15 residues. Per germline, CDR1 SGHRS and CDR2 YFSETQ. Here the CDR3 DNA reads TGCGCCAGCAGCCCAGGTGAGATTACCACAGATACGCAGTATTTT. Translating it yields CASSPGEITTDTQYF.

The J gene is TRBJ2-3, the V gene TRBV6-5, with D possibly TRBD2 on 5 matching bases. This CDR3 contains 14 residues. Between the trimmed V and J ends, which lost 2 bases and 5 bases, there was a span of 11 bases. Germline CDR1 is MNHEY and CDR2 is SVGAGI. The CDR3 DNA sequence: TGTGCCAGCAGTTACCGAGACTACGAAGATACGCAGTATTTT. Protein product: CASSYRDYEDTQYF.

This chain links TRBV14 with TRBJ2-1; no clear D. This CDR3 region has 18 residues. V was pared by 0 bases and J by 3 bases, with 18 bases between. Per the germline V gene, CDR1 is SGHDN and CDR2 is FVKESK. In nucleotides, the CDR3 is TGTGCCAGCAGCCAAGATATTCTACGCTGGCAGGACTACAATGAGCAGTTCTTC. This encodes CASSQDILRWQDYNEQFF. Variable domain in full (rest from reference TRBV14 and TRBJ2-1): EAGVTQFPSHSVIEKGQTVTLRCDPISGHDNLYWYRRVMGKEIKFLLHFVKESKQDESGMPNNRFLAERTGGTYSTLKVQPAELEDSGVYFCASSQDILRWQDYNEQFFGPGTRLTVL.

This chain uses TRBV25-1 with TRBJ2-3, with 8 bases lining up with TRBD2. The CDR3 totals 15 residues. The V and J ends lost 8 bases and 6 bases, in that order; junction bases with no gene match: 13. Germline CDR1 reads MGHDK; CDR2 reads SYGVNS. The CDR3 sequence is CASSPGGGLPDTQYF. The CDR3 nucleotides read TGTGCCAGCTCCCCCGGGGGGGGCCTCCCCGATACGCAGTATTTT.

The CDR3 DNA reads as TGTGCCAGCAGCTTACAGCAGGGTGACTATGGCTACACCTTC. This sequence encodes CASSLQQGDYGYTF. The chain joins TRBV13 to TRBJ1-2, with D tentatively TRBD1 (5 bases). In germline, CDR1 is PRHDT, CDR2 FYEKMQ (reference sequence). This CDR3 has 14 residues. The V end was cut by 2 bases, the J end by 3 bases, with 10 bases between.

The chain has TRBV4-1 and TRBJ1-1, with unresolved D. V dropped 1 base and J dropped 6 bases, with 12 bases sitting between them. This CDR3 is 14 amino acids long. Germline-derived CDR1 and CDR2 are MGHRA and YSYEKL. CDR3 bases: TGCGCCAGCAGCCAAGGGTCTGGGAGTCCTGAAGCTTTCTTT. It translates to CASSQGSGSPEAFF.

J is TRBJ2-4 and V is TRBV11-2; D gene uncertain. Trimming took 5 bases from V and 3 from J, leaving 17 bases between them. This CDR3 contains 16 residues. Germline V gene lookup returns CDR1 SGHAT and CDR2 FQNNGV. The CDR3 DNA reads TGTGCCAGCAGCGACCTAGGCCCGTATAACAAAAACATTCAGTACTTC. Residues: CASSDLGPYNKNIQYF.

On this clone: The identical CDR3 is also encoded by other nucleotide sequences in the sample. The rearrangement joins TRBV6-1 to TRBJ2-3; maybe TRBD2 (5 bases). The CDR3 runs 12 residues. The germline CDR1 and CDR2 sequences are MNHNS and SASEGT. V was cut by 2 bases and J by 6 bases, with 6 bases left in between. CDR3 nucleotides: TGTGCCAGCAGTGAACGAGGGGATACGCAGTATTTT. This encodes CASSERGDTQYF.

The chain combines TRBV2 with TRBJ2-3, with 11 bases identical to TRBD1. This CDR3 has 16 amino acids. Trimming cost V 4 bases and J 6 bases; bases outside gene matches: 9. Germline values: CDR1 SNHLY, CDR2 FYNNEI. The CDR3 DNA follows: TGTGCCAGCAGTGTGTCGGACAGGGGGCGGGTCGATACGCAGTATTTT. Translating it yields CASSVSDRGRVDTQYF.

In DNA form, the CDR3 reads TGTGCCAGCAGTTACACAGGCTCCCATCAGCCCCAGCATTTT. The encoded protein is CASSYTGSHQPQHF. The rearrangement uses TRBV6-5 and TRBJ1-5, with D possibly being TRBD1 (5 bases). V was shortened by 2 bases and J by 5 bases, with 10 bases between the two germline ends. CDR1 and CDR2 from the germline V gene are MNHEY and SVGAGI. The CDR3 totals 14 residues.

V and J are TRBV28 and TRBJ1-1; TRBD1 matches 9 bases. J gave up 4 bases and V 5 bases, and 5 bases lay outside the gene matches. CDR1 and CDR2 from the germline V gene are MDHEN and SYDVKM. This CDR3 is built from 14 residues. This CDR3 is CASSAQTGGTEAFF. The CDR3 DNA is TGTGCCAGCAGTGCCCAGACAGGGGGCACTGAAGCTTTCTTT.

The chain employs TRBV15 and TRBJ2-1; 7 bases are a match to TRBD1. Germline V lookup: CDR1 LNHNV, CDR2 YYDKDF (reference sequence). V was clipped by 1 base and J by 5 bases; unmatched bases: 8. There are 16 residues in the CDR3. CDR3 sequence (DNA): TGTGCCACCAGCAGAGCCCCTAACAGGGGAGACAATGAGCAGTTCTTC. Its protein is CATSRAPNRGDNEQFF.

The rearrangement uses TRBV27 and TRBJ1-6; a weak D match, TRBD1 (6 bases). This CDR3 comprises 21 residues. V was pared by 2 bases and J by 6 bases, with 29 bases between. Looked up from germline, CDR1 is MNHEY and CDR2 is SMNVEV (reference sequence). Written as DNA, the CDR3 is TGTGCCAGCAGTTTACGGGCAGGGGCCCAGATACGGCGAATTGGTAATTCACCCCTCCACTTT. This encodes CASSLRAGAQIRRIGNSPLHF.

This clone was seen just once. The same CDR3 is also encoded by other DNA sequences in this sample. The chain combines TRBV12-3 or TRBV12-4 with TRBJ2-7; TRBD1 agrees at 7 bases. The CDR3 is 13 residues long. Unmatched junction bases numbered 3, after V lost 3 bases and J lost 4 bases. The CDR3 is CASSFSRGYEQYF. CDR3 nucleotides: TGTGCCAGCAGTTTTTCCAGGGGGTACGAGCAGTACTTC.

J is TRBJ1-5 and V is TRBV12-3 or TRBV12-4; perhaps TRBD1 as D (5 bases). This CDR3 spans 13 amino acids. Trimming cost V 3 bases and J 3 bases, with 6 bases left between them. CDR3 loop: CASSLTDNQPQHF. The CDR3 DNA reads as TGTGCCAGCAGTTTGACAGACAATCAGCCCCAGCATTTT.

This clone has a single count. J is TRBJ1-1 and V is TRBV15, with 8 bases identical to TRBD1. V lost 1 base and J lost 10; bases outside the gene matches: 5. Germline lookup yields CDR1 LNHNV and CDR2 YYDKDF (reference sequence). CDR3 size: 13 residues. The CDR3 here is CATSRGTGFVAFF. DNA for the CDR3: TGTGCCACCAGCAGAGGGACAGGGTTTGTAGCTTTCTTT.